A selection of T cell receptor beta chains follows, all from one sample in a study of shared clonotypes between healthy human individuals. Repertoires were generated with immunoSEQ multiplex PCR, while TCRdb's copy carries only in-frame clones and drops some. The profile covers some 1.5 million clones, with roughly 96% appearing a single time and 0.95% to 1.5% taken by the ten largest. The material sequenced was naive CD4+ T cells sorted from blood. These receptors originate from a man younger than 45 in good health. Both conserved end residues are part of each CDR3. A D gene is named only where the DNA matches it firmly. Size tells how often a clone was seen (once, few, many) or the class of an expanded clone, and some rows leave it out.

CASSGTGGWGTQYF	TGTGCCAGCAGTGGGACAGGGGGGTGGGGGACCCAGTACTTC	TRBJ2-5	-	TRBV2	TRBD1	14
CASSSYRLNTEAFF	TGTGCCAGCTCATCTTACAGACTGAACACTGAAGCTTTCTTT	TRBJ1-1	-	TRBV18	-	14
CSAEPDRAYETQYF	TGCAGCGCAGAACCTGACAGGGCCTACGAGACCCAGTACTTC	TRBJ2-5	-	TRBV29-1	TRBD1	14
CASSLVTGFGNQPQHF	TGTGCCAGCAGCTTAGTCACAGGGTTTGGCAATCAGCCCCAGCATTTT	TRBJ1-5	-	TRBV7-9	-	16
CASSQVGTVGKLFF	TGCGCCAGCAGCCAAGTGGGCACCGTAGGAAAACTGTTTTTT	TRBJ1-4	-	TRBV4-1	-	14
CASSYSRVGNTIYF	TGTGCCAGCAGTTACTCGCGAGTTGGAAACACCATATATTTT	TRBJ1-3	once	TRBV6-5	-	14
CASSVAPTLNTEAFF	TGTGCCAGCAGCGTAGCGCCGACCTTGAACACTGAAGCTTTCTTT	TRBJ1-1	few	TRBV9	-	15
CASSKEAQGLEKLFF	TGCGCCAGCAGCAAGGAGGCACAGGGGTTAGAAAAACTGTTTTTT	TRBJ1-4	-	TRBV4-3	TRBD1	15
CASRGHNSNQPQHF	TGTGCCAGCAGGGGACACAATAGCAATCAGCCCCAGCATTTT	TRBJ1-5	-	TRBV25-1	-	14
CASSFLRGVNTGELFF	TGTGCCAGCAGTTTCTTGCGCGGAGTCAACACCGGGGAGCTGTTTTTT	TRBJ2-2	-	TRBV28	-	16
CSVVSLNTEAFF	TGCAGCGTTGTCAGCCTAAACACTGAAGCTTTCTTT	TRBJ1-1	once	TRBV29-1	-	12
CASSLSDPGQRSSYNEQFF	TGTGCCAGCAGCTTGTCTGACCCGGGACAAAGGAGCTCCTACAATGAGCAGTTCTTC	TRBJ2-1	once	TRBV5-5	-	19
CASSRSGLAGSSYEQYF	TGTGCCAGCAGCCGCTCGGGGCTAGCGGGGAGCTCCTACGAGCAGTACTTC	TRBJ2-7	once	TRBV7-2	TRBD2	17
CASSQGTSVPYNEQFF	TGTGCCAGCAGCCAAGGGACTAGCGTACCCTACAATGAGCAGTTCTTC	TRBJ2-1	-	TRBV14	TRBD2	16
CASSLDRGTDTQYF	TGTGCCAGCAGCTTAGACAGGGGCACAGATACGCAGTATTTT	TRBJ2-3	-	TRBV7-9	-	14
CASSHDTGGTGELFF	TGCGCCAGCAGTCACGATACGGGGGGCACCGGGGAGCTGTTTTTT	TRBJ2-2	-	TRBV5-1	TRBD2	15
CASLEAGELGELFF	TGTGCCAGCCTGGAGGCGGGAGAATTAGGGGAGCTGTTTTTT	TRBJ2-2	-	TRBV28	TRBD2	14
CASSQPTGTSGNTIYF	TGTGCCAGCAGCCAACCGACCGGGACCTCTGGAAACACCATATATTTT	TRBJ1-3	-	TRBV4-2	-	16
CASSVGTGSDRGTDTQYF	TGCGCCAGCAGCGTCGGGACAGGGTCGGACAGAGGCACAGATACGCAGTATTTT	TRBJ2-3	-	TRBV5-1	TRBD1	18
CASSVSLTSGSTDTQYF	TGTGCCAGCAGCGTAAGCCTGACTAGCGGGAGCACAGATACGCAGTATTTT	TRBJ2-3	-	TRBV9	TRBD2	17
CASSLRPRASGPDTQYF	TGTGCCAGCAGCTTACGCCCAAGGGCCTCCGGACCAGATACGCAGTATTTT	TRBJ2-3	-	TRBV11-1	-	17
CASSSFTGQETQYF	TGTGCCAGCAGCTCTTTTACGGGGCAAGAGACCCAGTACTTC	TRBJ2-5	-	TRBV7-2	-	14
CASSLSRWGAPNTGELFF	TGTGCCAGCAGTTTATCCCGCTGGGGGGCCCCGAACACCGGGGAGCTGTTTTTT	TRBJ2-2	-	TRBV28	-	18
CASSTQRHGYTF	TGTGCCAGCAGTACTCAGAGGCATGGCTACACCTTC	TRBJ1-2	-	TRBV6-5	-	12
CASSEILRGEQYF	TGTGCCAGCAGTGAAATTTTAAGGGGCGAGCAGTACTTC	TRBJ2-7	-	TRBV6-1	-	13
CATLAGGSYEQYF	TGTGCCACCTTGGCAGGAGGTTCCTACGAGCAGTACTTC	TRBJ2-7	-	TRBV28	-	13
CASSLYYGYTF	TGTGCCAGCAGCTTATACTATGGCTACACCTTC	TRBJ1-2	-	TRBV7-2	-	11
CASSAVAGTGYNEQFF	TGTGCCAGCAGCGCGGTCGCGGGGACCGGCTACAATGAGCAGTTCTTC	TRBJ2-1	-	TRBV9	-	16
CASSSPGSYSYNEQFF	TGTGCCAGCAGTTCTCCCGGGAGTTACTCCTACAATGAGCAGTTCTTC	TRBJ2-1	-	TRBV28	-	16
CASTHGPTAFF	TGTGCCAGCACCCACGGCCCGACAGCTTTCTTT	TRBJ1-1	-	TRBV6-5	-	11
CASSQTGPQNTEAFF	TGCGCCAGCAGCCAGACAGGGCCTCAGAACACTGAAGCTTTCTTT	TRBJ1-1	-	TRBV4-1	TRBD1	15
CASSKAILAGEVGNEQFF	TGTGCCAGTAGTAAGGCGATCCTAGCGGGAGAAGTCGGCAATGAGCAGTTCTTC	TRBJ2-1	once	TRBV19	TRBD2	18
CASSPDRAYNNEQFF	TGCGCCAGCAGCCCCGACAGGGCCTATAACAATGAGCAGTTCTTC	TRBJ2-1	-	TRBV5-1	TRBD1	15
CASRRGASYEQYF	TGTGCCAGCCGAAGGGGGGCTTCCTACGAGCAGTACTTC	TRBJ2-7	-	TRBV28	-	13
CATSESLGLAEETQYF	TGTGCCACCAGCGAGTCCCTGGGACTAGCGGAGGAGACCCAGTACTTC	TRBJ2-5	once	TRBV15	TRBD2	16
CASSLTPLSSYEQYF	TGTGCCAGCAGCTTAACCCCCCTGAGCTCCTACGAGCAGTACTTC	TRBJ2-7	-	TRBV7-3	-	15
CASSAPGVSTDTQYF	TGTGCCAGCAGTGCCCCCGGGGTTAGCACAGATACGCAGTATTTT	TRBJ2-3	once	TRBV25-1	-	15
CASSPPSQVWTGELFF	TGTGCCAGCTCACCACCGAGCCAGGTTTGGACCGGGGAGCTGTTTTTT	TRBJ2-2	-	TRBV18	-	16
CASSQLGSRSGNTIYF	TGTGCCAGCTCACAGCTAGGGAGTCGCTCTGGAAACACCATATATTTT	TRBJ1-3	-	TRBV18	-	16
CASSPIAGVGETQYF	TGTGCCAGCAGTCCCATAGCGGGAGTGGGGGAGACCCAGTACTTC	TRBJ2-5	-	TRBV2	TRBD2	15
CASSPQGRGTEAFF	TGTGCCAGCAGCCCACAGGGTCGCGGCACTGAAGCTTTCTTT	TRBJ1-1	-	TRBV7-8	-	14